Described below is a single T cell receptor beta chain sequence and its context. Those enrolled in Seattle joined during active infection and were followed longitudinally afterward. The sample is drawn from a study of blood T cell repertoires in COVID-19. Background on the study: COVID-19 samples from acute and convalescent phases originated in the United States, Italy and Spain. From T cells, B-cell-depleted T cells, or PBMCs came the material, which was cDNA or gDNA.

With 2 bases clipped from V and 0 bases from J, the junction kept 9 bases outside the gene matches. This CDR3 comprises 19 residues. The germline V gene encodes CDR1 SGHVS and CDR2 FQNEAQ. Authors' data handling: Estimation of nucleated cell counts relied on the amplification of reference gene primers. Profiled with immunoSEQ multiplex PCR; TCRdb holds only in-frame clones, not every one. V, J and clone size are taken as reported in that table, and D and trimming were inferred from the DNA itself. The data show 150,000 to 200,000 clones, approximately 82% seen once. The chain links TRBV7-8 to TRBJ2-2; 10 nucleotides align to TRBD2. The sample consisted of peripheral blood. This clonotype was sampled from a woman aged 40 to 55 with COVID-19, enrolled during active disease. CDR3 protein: CASSLSMVAGGPNTGELFF. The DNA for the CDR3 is TGTGCCAGCAGCTTAAGTATGGTAGCGGGAGGCCCGAACACCGGGGAGCTGTTTTTT.